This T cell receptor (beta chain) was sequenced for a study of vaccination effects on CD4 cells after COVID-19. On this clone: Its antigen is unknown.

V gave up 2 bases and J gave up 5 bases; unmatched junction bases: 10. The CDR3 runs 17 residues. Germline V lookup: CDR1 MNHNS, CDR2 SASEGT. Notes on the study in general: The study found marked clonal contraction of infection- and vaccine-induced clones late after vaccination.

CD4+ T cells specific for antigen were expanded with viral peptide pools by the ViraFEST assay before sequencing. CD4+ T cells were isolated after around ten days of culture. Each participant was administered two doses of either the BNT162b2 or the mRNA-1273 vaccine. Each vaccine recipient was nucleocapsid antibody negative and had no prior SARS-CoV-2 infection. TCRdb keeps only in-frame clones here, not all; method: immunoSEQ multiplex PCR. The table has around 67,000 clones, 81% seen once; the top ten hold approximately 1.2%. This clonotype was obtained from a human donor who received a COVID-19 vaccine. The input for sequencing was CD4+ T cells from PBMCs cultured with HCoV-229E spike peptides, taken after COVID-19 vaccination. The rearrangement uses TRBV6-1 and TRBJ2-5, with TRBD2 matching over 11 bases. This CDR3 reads CASSETVSGGAWETQYF. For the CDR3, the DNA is TGTGCCAGCAGTGAAACCGTTAGCGGGGGGGCCTGGGAGACCCAGTACTTC.